These 5 T cell receptor beta chains share one sample of origin, sequenced in a study of CD8+ T cells in alopecia areata. In each case, RNA was isolated and then reverse transcribed into cDNA as the sequencing template. Some clones are missing from TCRdb's copy, which holds only in-frame ones; the method was immunoSEQ multiplex PCR. The repertoire has more than 85,000 clones, 40% to 45% of them found once; the top ten carry around 0.8%. Material: CD4+ T cells sorted from blood. The receptors were gathered from a human donor with alopecia areata.

This clone was counted a few times. This chain joins TRBV30 and TRBJ1-3, with unresolved D. Germline lookup yields CDR1 GTSNPN and CDR2 SVGIG (reference sequence). This CDR3 has 13 residues. The germline V and J ends were trimmed by 5 bases and 4 bases, with 12 bases remaining between them. For the CDR3, the DNA is TGTGCCTGGTCCCCCGGAGACGGAAACACCATATATTTT. Protein sequence: CAWSPGDGNTIYF.

This clone appeared many times. The V gene is TRBV7-9, the J gene TRBJ1-3; no clear D gene. V was clipped by 4 bases and J by 4 bases, with 17 bases between them. CDR3 size: 16 residues. Germline V gene lookup returns CDR1 SEHNR and CDR2 FQNEAQ (reference sequence). The CDR3 loop reads CASSSKRRMGGNTIYF. CDR3 DNA: TGTGCCAGCAGCTCGAAACGCCGAATGGGCGGAAACACCATATATTTT.

In DNA form, the CDR3 reads TGCGCCAGCAGCTTGGGAGGCGCGAACACCGGGGAGCTGTTTTTT. Amino acid sequence: CASSLGGANTGELFF. J is TRBJ2-2 and V is TRBV5-1; no clear D gene. V shed 0 bases and J shed 0 bases, with 6 bases lying between them. The CDR3 loop spans 15 amino acids. Germline assignment: CDR1 SGHRS and CDR2 YFSETQ.

V is TRBV29-1 and J is TRBJ2-5; the match to TRBD1 covers 10 bases. The germline V gene has CDR1 SQVTM and CDR2 ANQGSEA. The ends lost 7 bases at V and 4 bases at J; junction bases unmatched: 3. There are 12 residues in the CDR3. Here the CDR3 DNA reads TGCAGCGGGGACAGGGGAAGAGAGACCCAGTACTTC. This encodes CSGDRGRETQYF.

CDR3 coding DNA: TGTGCCAGCAGCTGGGGACAGGGTATGAACTACGAGCAGTACTTC. Protein: CASSWGQGMNYEQYF. The V gene is TRBV11-2, the J gene TRBJ2-7; 9 bases match TRBD1. CDR3 length: 15 amino acids. Germline V CDR1 and CDR2: SGHAT, FQNNGV. The trim removed 4 bases at V and 3 bases at J, leaving 7 bases unmatched. Full variable domain (rest looked up from reference TRBV11-2 and TRBJ2-7): EAGVAQSPRYKIIEKRQSVAFWCNPISGHATLYWYQQILGQGPKLLIQFQNNGVVDDSQLPKDRFSAERLKGVDSTLKIQPAKLEDSAVYLCASSWGQGMNYEQYFGPGTRLTVT.